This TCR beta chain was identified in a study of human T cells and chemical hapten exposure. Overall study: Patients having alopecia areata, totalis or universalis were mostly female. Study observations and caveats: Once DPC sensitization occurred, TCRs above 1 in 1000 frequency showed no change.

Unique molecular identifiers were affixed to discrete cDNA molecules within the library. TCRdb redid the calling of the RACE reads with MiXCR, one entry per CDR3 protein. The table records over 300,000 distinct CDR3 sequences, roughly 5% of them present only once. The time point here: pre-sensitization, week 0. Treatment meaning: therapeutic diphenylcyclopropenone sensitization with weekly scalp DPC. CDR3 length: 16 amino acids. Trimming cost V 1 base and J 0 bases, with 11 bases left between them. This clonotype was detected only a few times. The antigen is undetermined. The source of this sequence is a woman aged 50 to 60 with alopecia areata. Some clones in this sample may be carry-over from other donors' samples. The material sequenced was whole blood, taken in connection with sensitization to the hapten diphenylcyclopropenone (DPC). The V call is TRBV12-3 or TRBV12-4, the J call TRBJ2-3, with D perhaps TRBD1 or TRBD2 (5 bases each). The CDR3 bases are TGTGCCAGCAGTTTAGATAGGGGCGGGAGCACAGATACGCAGTATTTT. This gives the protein CASSLDRGGSTDTQYF.